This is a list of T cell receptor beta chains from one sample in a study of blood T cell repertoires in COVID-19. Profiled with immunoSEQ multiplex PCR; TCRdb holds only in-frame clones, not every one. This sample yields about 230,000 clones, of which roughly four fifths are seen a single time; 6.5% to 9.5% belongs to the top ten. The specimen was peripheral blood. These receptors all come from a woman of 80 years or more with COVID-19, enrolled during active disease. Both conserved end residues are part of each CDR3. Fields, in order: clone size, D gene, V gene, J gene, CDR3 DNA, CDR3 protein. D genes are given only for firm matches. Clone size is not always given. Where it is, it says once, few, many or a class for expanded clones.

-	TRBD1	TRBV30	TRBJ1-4	TGTGCCTGGAGTTCGACAGGGAAGAATGAAAAACTGTTTTTT	CAWSSTGKNEKLFF
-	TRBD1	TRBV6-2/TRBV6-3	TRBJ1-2	TGTGCCAGCAGTTACTACAGGGGGGATGGCTACACCTTC	CASSYYRGDGYTF
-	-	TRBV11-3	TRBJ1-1	TGTGCCAGCAGCGCGGGGGACACTGAAGCTTTCTTT	CASSAGDTEAFF
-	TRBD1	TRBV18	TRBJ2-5	TGTGCCAGCTCACCGGGACAGGAAGAGACCCAGTACTTC	CASSPGQEETQYF
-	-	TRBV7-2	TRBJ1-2	TGTGCCAGCAGCTTAGGAGGGTTTACGTACTATGGCTACACCTTC	CASSLGGFTYYGYTF
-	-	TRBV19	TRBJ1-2	TGTGCCAGTAGCTCACGGCGGTGGCTGGGTGACACCTTC	CASSSRRWLGDTF
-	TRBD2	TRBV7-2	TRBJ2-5	TGTGCCAGCAGCGTCTCGGGACTACAAGAGACCCAGTACTTC	CASSVSGLQETQYF
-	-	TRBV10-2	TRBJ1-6	TGCGCCAGCTGGGCGGGTGGGGATTCACCCCTCCACTTT	CASWAGGDSPLHF
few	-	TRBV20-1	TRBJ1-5	TGCAGTGCTAGTGAGTCTTCTCCCTATCAGCCCCAGCATTTT	CSASESSPYQPQHF
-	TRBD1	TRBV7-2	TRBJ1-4	TGTGCCAGCAGCCGTCACCCCAGGGGGGCTAATGAAAAACTGTTTTTT	CASSRHPRGANEKLFF
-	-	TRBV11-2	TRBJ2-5	TGTGCCAGCAGCTTAAGCGCGACCGTTCTAGAGACCCAGTACTTC	CASSLSATVLETQYF
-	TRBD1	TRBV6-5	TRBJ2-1	TGTGCCACCCGACGATCCACAGGGGGCTACAATGAGCAGTTCTTC	CATRRSTGGYNEQFF
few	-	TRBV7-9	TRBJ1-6	TGTGCCAGCAGCTCGCATTTCGCCAGGTCACCCCTCCACTTT	CASSSHFARSPLHF
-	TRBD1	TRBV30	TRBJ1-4	TGTGCCTGGAGTGTACAGGGGGCTTGGGAAAAACTGTTTTTT	CAWSVQGAWEKLFF
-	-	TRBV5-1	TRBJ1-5	TGCGCCAGCAGCTTGGTGGCAGGGAATCAGCCCCAGCATTTT	CASSLVAGNQPQHF
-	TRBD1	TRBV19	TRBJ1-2	TGTGCCAGTAGTATCCCCGGGACAGGGGTGAATGGCTACACCTTC	CASSIPGTGVNGYTF
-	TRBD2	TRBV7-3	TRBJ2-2	TGTGCCAGCAGTCATCAAGCGGGGGTCGGCACCGGGGAGCTGTTTTTT	CASSHQAGVGTGELFF
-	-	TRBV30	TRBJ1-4	TGTGCCTGGAGTGTAAGGCTCCCGGGACACCCCTCGGATGAAAAACTGTTTTTT	CAWSVRLPGHPSDEKLFF
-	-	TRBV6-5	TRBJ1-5	TGTGCCAGCAGTTACAACCGGTTAGAGCAGCCCCAGCATTTT	CASSYNRLEQPQHF
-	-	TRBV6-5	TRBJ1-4	TGTGCCAGCAAAGGGAGTAATTGGGAAAAACTGTTTTTT	CASKGSNWEKLFF
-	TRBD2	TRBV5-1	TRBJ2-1	TGCGCCAGCAGCTTGGCCTTGTTAGCGGGAAGCAATGAGCAGTTCTTC	CASSLALLAGSNEQFF
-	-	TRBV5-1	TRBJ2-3	TGCGCCAGCCGCAGGGGTGACAGCGTCGTAGTGGGCACAGATACGCAGTATTTT	CASRRGDSVVVGTDTQYF
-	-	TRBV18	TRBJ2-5	TGTGCCAGCTCTCATTTTCAAGAGACCCAGTACTTC	CASSHFQETQYF
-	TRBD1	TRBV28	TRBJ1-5	TGTGCCAGCAGAGGAAGACAGGGGAGTAGACAGCCCCAGCATTTT	CASRGRQGSRQPQHF
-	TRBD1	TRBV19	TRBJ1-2	TGTGCCAGTACCCGACAGGGGTTATACTATGGCTACACCTTC	CASTRQGLYYGYTF
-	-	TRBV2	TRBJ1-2	TGTGCCAGCACCACAAACCCGGGGTTTAACTATGGCTACACCTTC	CASTTNPGFNYGYTF
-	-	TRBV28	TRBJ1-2	TGTGCCAGCAGTTTGGACAGTGTAGCTAACTATGGCTACACCTTC	CASSLDSVANYGYTF
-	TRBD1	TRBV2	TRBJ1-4	TGTGCCAGCAGTCCCTCGGACAGGGTTGAAAAACTGTTTTTT	CASSPSDRVEKLFF
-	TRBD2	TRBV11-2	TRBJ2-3	TGTGCCAGCAGCTCCGAAACACAGGCGGGACTAGCTAGAGATACGCAGTATTTT	CASSSETQAGLARDTQYF
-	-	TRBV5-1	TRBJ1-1	TGCGCCAGCAGCTTGGGGATGCGGCAAGGGGTGAACACTGAAGCTTTCTTT	CASSLGMRQGVNTEAFF
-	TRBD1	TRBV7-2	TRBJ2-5	TGTGCCAGCAGCCTCGACAGGGGAGAGACCCAGTACTTC	CASSLDRGETQYF
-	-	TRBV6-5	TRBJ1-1	TGTGCCAGCAGGTACAGCCAGAACACTGAAGCTTTCTTT	CASRYSQNTEAFF
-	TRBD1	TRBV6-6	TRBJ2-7	TGTGCCAGCAGCCGGGACAGGTTCTACGAGCAGTACTTC	CASSRDRFYEQYF